This T cell receptor beta chain was recovered during a study of blood T cell repertoires in COVID-19. CDR3 length: 18 amino acids. Trimming took 4 bases from V and 8 from J; bases not matched to a gene: 14. CDR1 and CDR2 (germline): SEHNR, FQNEAQ (reference sequence). Sequencing was performed with immunoSEQ multiplex PCR; in TCRdb, only in-frame clones are kept and a portion is missing. The sample includes 100,000 to 150,000 clones, roughly 74% of them seen just once. V and J are TRBV7-9 and TRBJ2-1; TRBD2 matches at 13 bases. The specimen was peripheral blood. This sequence originates from a man older than 75 with COVID-19, enrolled during active disease. Here the CDR3 DNA reads TGTGCCAGCAGCTCCATTCCGGGACTAGCGGGAAATTCCGATGAGCAGTTCTTC. It yields the protein CASSSIPGLAGNSDEQFF.